These T cell receptor beta chains were read from a single sample in a study of molecular identifiers for immune sequencing clone quantification. TCRdb ran MiXCR on the PCR reads and lists one entry per CDR3 protein. The data hold about 640,000 distinct CDR3 sequences, with just under 20% observed a single time. Sequencing used naive CD8+ T cells from blood, with Jurkat cell RNA spiked in. These receptors originate from a human donor in good health. Some libraries in this study had Jurkat cell RNA spiked in. Each CDR3 is given with its conserved first and last residue. The order of the fields is CDR3 length, V gene, clone size, D gene, J gene, CDR3 protein, CDR3 DNA. D genes are given only for firm matches. Not all rows give a size; the values are once, few, many and, for expanded clones, a class.

>11|TRBV6-2/TRBV6-3|many|NA|TRBJ1-1
CASSRYTEAFF
TGTGCCAGCAGCCGGTACACTGAAGCTTTCTTT
>13|TRBV20-1|many|TRBD2|TRBJ2-7
CSARGLESYEQYF
TGCAGTGCTCGGGGACTAGAGTCCTACGAGCAGTACTTC
>16|TRBV12-3/TRBV12-4|many|NA|TRBJ1-1
CASSLGTTQGFTEAFF
TGTGCCAGCAGTTTAGGTACTACACAGGGATTCACTGAAGCTTTCTTT
>14|TRBV30|NA|NA|TRBJ2-1
CAWSGTSSYNEQFF
TGTGCCTGGAGTGGTACTAGCTCCTACAATGAGCAGTTCTTC
>20|TRBV11-2|NA|NA|TRBJ2-5
CASSLDQFLGDITYQETQYF
TGTGCCAGCAGCTTAGATCAGTTTTTGGGGGACATTACGTACCAAGAGACCCAGTACTTC
>19|TRBV19|few|NA|TRBJ1-5
CASSIDLSSVRSGNQPQHF
TGTGCCAGTAGTATAGATTTAAGCTCCGTCCGCAGTGGCAATCAGCCCCAGCATTTT
>16|TRBV27|many|NA|TRBJ2-5
CASSPLVPNIEETQYF
TGTGCCAGCAGTCCGCTGGTCCCGAATATTGAGGAGACCCAGTACTTC
>13|TRBV7-9|NA|TRBD2|TRBJ2-1
CASSGLEIDEQFF
TGTGCCAGCAGCGGACTAGAGATCGATGAGCAGTTCTTC
>13|TRBV20-1|many|NA|TRBJ2-4
CSARQGTKNIQYF
TGCAGTGCTAGACAGGGAACCAAAAACATTCAGTACTTC
>14|TRBV24-1|many|NA|TRBJ2-3
CATSDPGSTDTQYF
TGTGCCACCAGTGATCCCGGTAGCACAGATACGCAGTATTTT
>11|TRBV30|many|NA|TRBJ1-1
CACTPNTEAFF
TGTGCCTGTACACCGAACACTGAAGCTTTCTTT
>15|TRBV11-2|few|NA|TRBJ2-7
CASSTTEGSLDEQYF
TGTGCCAGCAGTACGACTGAGGGGAGTTTAGACGAGCAGTACTTC
>15|TRBV7-8|many|TRBD1|TRBJ2-5
CASSPWGTGDETQYF
TGTGCCAGCAGCCCCTGGGGGACAGGGGATGAGACCCAGTACTTC